Reported below is one TCR beta chain. This sample was taken from a study of cytomegalovirus exposure and HLA in healthy donors. Germline V lookup: CDR1 SNHLY, CDR2 FYNNEI. The CDR3 has 15 amino acids. With 4 bases clipped from V and 0 bases from J, the junction kept 3 bases outside the gene matches. Assay used: immunoSEQ multiplex PCR; TCRdb lists only in-frame clones, some missing. This sample has about 120,000 clones; roughly 88% occur once, and the top ten carry 6% to 7%. The origin of this receptor is a woman under 30 in good health and CMV-seropositive. The sequencing sample was made of PBMCs. The chain uses TRBV2 and TRBJ1-5; 7 bases are shared with TRBD1. The CDR3 DNA reads TGTGCCAGCAGTGGACAGGGATCTAGCAATCAGCCCCAGCATTTT. It translates to CASSGQGSSNQPQHF.